The 26 T cell receptor beta chains presented below share a single source sample, sequenced in a study of cytomegalovirus exposure and HLA in healthy donors (dated by TCRdb to 2015 to 2018). Libraries were made using the immunoSEQ multiplex PCR assay. Entries here come from immuneACCESS through TCRdb and include only in-frame sequences with V and J called. Some clones fail to appear in such tables; in the studies checked, an unresolved V gene covers under half of the shortfall, and the cause of the remainder is unknown. Across this sample there are 78,000 or so clones, with roughly 94% seen only once. Approximately 3% of the sample lies in the top ten. The specimen was PBMCs. The receptors stem from a woman aged 18 to 35 in good health and CMV-seropositive.

The chain recombines TRBV5-1 with TRBJ2-7; 7 nucleotides match TRBD1. CDR3 length: 14 residues. The trim removed 5 bases at V and 2 bases at J, leaving 7 bases unmatched. Per germline, CDR1 SGHRS and CDR2 YFSETQ. CDR3 protein: CASSRQGRTYEQYF. The CDR3 DNA is TGCGCCAGCAGTCGACAGGGCAGGACCTACGAGCAGTACTTC.

This sequence joins TRBV6-5 and TRBJ2-7; 8 bases agree with TRBD1. The CDR3 extends over 14 amino acids. Germline loops: CDR1 MNHEY, CDR2 SVGAGI. J lost 5 bases, V lost 5 bases, and 8 bases had no gene match. The CDR3 DNA reads TGTGCCAGCAGTCCCCCGGGACAGGAACACGAGCAGTACTTC. Translating gives CASSPPGQEHEQYF.

The count of this clone is one. The chain uses TRBV7-8 and TRBJ1-1, with 7 bases lining up with TRBD1. The CDR3 is 15 amino acids. The V gene end was trimmed by 4 bases and the J gene end by 1 base; junction bases not matched to a gene: 6. Germline assignment: CDR1 SGHVS and CDR2 FQNEAQ. CDR3 DNA: TGTGCCAGCAGCTACCTTGGACAGGAGAACACTGAAGCTTTCTTT. Translation gives CASSYLGQENTEAFF. The full variable domain, with the rest looked up from reference TRBV7-8 and TRBJ1-1, is GAGVSQSPRYKVAKRGQDVALRCDPISGHVSLFWYQQALGQGPEFLTYFQNEAQLDKSGLPSDRFFAERPEGSVSTLKIQRTQQEDSAVYLCASSYLGQENTEAFFGQGTRLTVV.

The rearrangement uses TRBV6-1 and TRBJ2-2; TRBD1 might be the D (6 bases). CDR3 length: 16 residues. V shed 4 bases and J shed 0 bases, with 12 bases lying between them. Germline V gene lookup returns CDR1 MNHNS and CDR2 SASEGT. The CDR3, as DNA: TGTGCCAGCAGTGTCCACAGGGACGCGAACACCGGGGAGCTGTTTTTT. This codes for CASSVHRDANTGELFF.

The V call is TRBV7-8, the J call TRBJ2-5; a possible D gene is TRBD1 (5 bases). V dropped 2 bases and J dropped 5 bases, with 18 bases sitting between them. CDR1 and CDR2 (germline): SGHVS, FQNEAQ. The CDR3 covers 16 residues. The CDR3 protein is CASSLIRQPNGETQYF. In nucleotides, the CDR3 is TGTGCCAGCAGCTTAATTCGACAGCCAAACGGGGAGACCCAGTACTTC.

V gene TRBV4-2 combines with J gene TRBJ2-2; 14 bases agree with TRBD2. V shed 6 bases, J shed 6 bases, and the junction held 9 bases outside the gene matches. There are 17 residues in the CDR3. Germline lookup yields CDR1 LGHNA and CDR2 YNFKEQ. CDR3 coding DNA: TGTGCCAGCAGACCGGGACTAGCGGGAGTCGAACCCGGGGAGCTGTTTTTT. Its protein is CASRPGLAGVEPGELFF.

The rearrangement links TRBV4-1 to TRBJ2-1; TRBD1 matches at 8 bases. This CDR3 has 16 amino acids. Per germline, CDR1 MGHRA and CDR2 YSYEKL. With V trimmed by 3 bases and J by 10 bases, 14 bases remained unmatched. The DNA of the CDR3 is TGCGCCAGCAGCCAGACAGGGGCCGGTTTTCGTGCAGAGCAGTTCTTC. It encodes CASSQTGAGFRAEQFF.

This clone was counted a single time. The chain employs TRBV28 and TRBJ2-7; the match to TRBD1 covers 9 bases. Losses at the gene ends were 5 bases for V and 4 bases for J; bases not matched to a gene: 9. CDR3 length equals 15 residues. Germline-derived CDR1 and CDR2 are MDHEN and SYDVKM. The CDR3 sequence is CASSPKNRGHYEQYF. The CDR3 nucleotides are TGTGCCAGCAGTCCAAAAAACAGGGGGCATTACGAGCAGTACTTC. The full variable domain, with the rest looked up from reference TRBV28 and TRBJ2-7, is DVKVTQSSRYLVKRTGEKVFLECVQDMDHENMFWYRQDPGLGLRLIYFSYDVKMKEKGDIPEGYSVSREKKERFSLILESASTNQTSMYLCASSPKNRGHYEQYFGPGTRLTVT.

This sequence joins TRBV6-6 and TRBJ2-2, with 7 positions matching TRBD1. Unmatched junction bases numbered 3, after V lost 5 bases and J lost 3 bases. The CDR3 is 14 residues long. The V gene's germline CDR1 is MNHNY and CDR2 SVGAGI (reference sequence). The CDR3 sequence: CASSGTDYTGELFF. The CDR3 DNA sequence: TGTGCCAGCAGTGGGACAGACTACACCGGGGAGCTGTTTTTT.

This chain joins TRBV15 and TRBJ2-5; D might be TRBD2 (5 bases). Germline CDR1 reads LNHNV; CDR2 reads YYDKDF (reference sequence). The V and J ends lost 0 bases and 5 bases respectively, with 19 bases between them. CDR3 length: 17 amino acids. CDR3 in amino acids: CATSREGEFGEIETQYF. CDR3 coding DNA: TGTGCCACCAGCAGAGAGGGAGAATTTGGGGAAATCGAGACCCAGTACTTC. The whole variable domain, remainder taken from reference TRBV15 and TRBJ2-5, is DAMVIQNPRYQVTQFGKPVTLSCSQTLNHNVMYWYQQKSSQAPKLLFHYYDKDFNNEADTPDNFQSRRPNTSFCFLDIRSPGLGDTAMYLCATSREGEFGEIETQYFGPGTRLLVL.

This clone has just one count. The chain has TRBV28 and TRBJ1-2; the D is unclear. This CDR3 has 14 amino acids. Germline V gene sequence: CDR1 MDHEN, CDR2 SYDVKM. With 6 bases removed from V and 6 bases from J, the gap between germline ends came to 17 bases. The CDR3 DNA reads TGTGCCAGCAGCCCACTCCGGGGTCTTGATGGCTACACCTTC. It is translated as CASSPLRGLDGYTF.

CDR3 amino acids: CSVYGGTEAFF. The CDR3 DNA sequence: TGCAGCGTTTACGGGGGCACTGAAGCTTTCTTT. V usage is TRBV29-1 and J usage is TRBJ1-1; possible D gene TRBD1, 5 bases. Germline lookup yields CDR1 SQVTM and CDR2 ANQGSEA. This CDR3 has 11 amino acids. V was cut by 5 bases and J by 4 bases, with 8 bases left in between.

The chain is built from TRBV19 and TRBJ2-1, with 13 bases lining up with TRBD2. Trimming removed 7 bases from V and 8 bases from J; junction bases left unmatched: 17. Germline V CDR1 and CDR2: LNHDA, SQIVND (reference sequence). CDR3 length: 18 residues. CDR3 in DNA: TGTGCCAGTACCGGCCCGGCCTCCGGACTAGCGGGAGTTTATGAGCAGTTCTTC. Amino acids: CASTGPASGLAGVYEQFF.

The genes are TRBV27 and TRBJ1-2, with D possibly being TRBD1 (6 bases). Germline V gives CDR1 MNHEY, CDR2 SMNVEV (reference sequence). The CDR3 extends over 13 amino acids. Trimming cost V 2 bases and J 8 bases, with 12 bases left between them. In DNA form, the CDR3 reads TGTGCCAGCAGTTTAACCAGGGGCGGAGGCTACACCTTC. It codes for CASSLTRGGGYTF.

V is TRBV25-1 and J is TRBJ2-1, with TRBD2 as a possible D gene (6 bases). The CDR3 totals 16 residues. The germline V gene has CDR1 MGHDK and CDR2 SYGVNS. V shed 3 bases and J shed 4 bases, with 16 bases lying between them. DNA for the CDR3: TGTGCCAGCAGTGATCTGGCGGGACCCTTATACAATGAGCAGTTCTTC. Encoded protein: CASSDLAGPLYNEQFF.

The genes are TRBV29-1 and TRBJ2-1; TRBD2 might be the D (5 bases). Germline V gives CDR1 SQVTM, CDR2 ANQGSEA. This CDR3 is built from 12 residues. The ends were cut back, 4 bases at V and 8 bases at J, with 12 bases in the middle. CDR3 coding DNA: TGCAGCGTTGCCCCTACGGGGTATGAGCAGTTCTTC. It specifies CSVAPTGYEQFF.

The gene calls are TRBV6-5 and TRBJ2-4, with 10 bases matching TRBD2. The V gene end was trimmed by 0 bases and the J gene end by 2 bases; junction bases not matched to a gene: 1. Germline CDR1 is MNHEY and CDR2 is SVGAGI. The CDR3 is 16 amino acids. CDR3 nucleotide sequence: TGTGCCAGCAGTTACTCACTAGCGGGATCCAAAAACATTCAGTACTTC. This sequence encodes CASSYSLAGSKNIQYF.

V gene TRBV25-1 combines with J gene TRBJ1-5; tentatively, D is TRBD1 (5 bases). The ends were cut back, 1 base at V and 6 bases at J, with 10 bases in the middle. CDR1 and CDR2 (germline): MGHDK, SYGVNS. The CDR3 spans 14 residues. CDR3: CASSELGVSQPQHF. CDR3 sequence (DNA): TGTGCCAGCAGTGAATTAGGGGTTAGTCAGCCCCAGCATTTT. Based on the CDR3 plus reference TRBV25-1 and TRBJ1-5, the full variable domain is EADIYQTPRYLVIGTGKKITLECSQTMGHDKMYWYQQDPGMELHLIHYSYGVNSTEKGDLSSESTVSRIRTEHFPLTLESARPSHTSQYLCASSELGVSQPQHFGDGTRLSIL.

The CDR3 protein is CASSQAGEGRSNQPQHF. The CDR3 bases are TGTGCCAGCAGCCAGGCGGGCGAGGGTAGGAGCAATCAGCCCCAGCATTTT. The chain joins TRBV11-1 to TRBJ1-5; D unresolved. Germline V gene data show CDR1 as SGHAT and CDR2 as FQDESV (reference sequence). V shed 5 bases and J shed 1 base, with 18 bases lying between them. The CDR3 has 17 amino acids.

This chain connects TRBV7-2 to TRBJ1-1; D is unresolved. Germline V CDR1 and CDR2: SGHTA, FQGNSA. V was trimmed by 1 base and J by 3 bases, leaving 12 bases between them. This CDR3 comprises 15 residues. CDR3 DNA sequence: TGTGCCAGCAGCTTAGAACGGGGAGGGTACACTGAAGCTTTCTTT. Residues: CASSLERGGYTEAFF.

The chain recombines TRBV6-5 with TRBJ2-7; tentative D call: TRBD2 (5 bases). The CDR3 sequence is 16 residues long. Per the germline V gene, CDR1 is MNHEY and CDR2 is SVGAGI. Trimming cost V 2 bases and J 3 bases, with 17 bases left between them. The CDR3 region has the DNA TGTGCCAGCAGTTACCCCCGAGGCGGAGGCGTCTACGAGCAGTACTTC. It yields the protein CASSYPRGGGVYEQYF.

This chain joins TRBV18 and TRBJ1-1, with 11 bases matching TRBD1. CDR1 KGHSH and CDR2 LQKENI come from the germline V gene. This CDR3 has 14 residues. Trimming took 3 bases from V and 5 from J; bases not matched to a gene: 2. The CDR3 protein is CASSPGTGGTEAFF. DNA of the CDR3: TGTGCCAGCTCACCCGGGACAGGGGGAACTGAAGCTTTCTTT. The full variable domain, its missing parts supplied by reference TRBV18 and TRBJ1-1, is NAGVMQNPRHLVRRRGQEARLRCSPMKGHSHVYWYRQLPEEGLKFMVYLQKENIIDESGMPKERFSAEFPKEGPSILRIQQVVRGDSAAYFCASSPGTGGTEAFFGQGTRLTVV.

V usage is TRBV21-1 and J usage is TRBJ1-4. TRBV21-1 is a pseudogene locus. This CDR3 contains 15 residues. CDR3 loop: CASSKDGGTNEKLFF. In DNA form, the CDR3 reads TGTGCCAGCAGCAAAGACGGAGGAACTAATGAAAAACTGTTTTTT.

The chain couples TRBV19 to TRBJ2-1, with TRBD1 identical over 9 bases. Germline V gene sequence: CDR1 LNHDA, CDR2 SQIVND (reference sequence). The length of the CDR3 is 16 residues. J gave up 0 bases and V 5 bases, and 5 bases lay outside the gene matches. CDR3 in amino acids: CASSSGGQGSYNEQFF. The DNA for the CDR3 is TGTGCCAGTAGTTCAGGGGGACAGGGCTCCTACAATGAGCAGTTCTTC.

This sequence joins TRBV14 and TRBJ2-6, with D possibly matching TRBD1 (5 bases). CDR1 and CDR2 (germline): SGHDN, FVKESK. Between the trimmed V and J ends, which lost 3 bases and 1 base, there was a span of 10 bases. This CDR3 has 16 residues. CDR3 amino acids: CASSHYDRSGANVLTF. In nucleotides, the CDR3 is TGTGCCAGCAGCCATTACGACAGATCTGGGGCCAACGTCCTGACTTTC. The variable domain in full, completed from reference TRBV14 and TRBJ2-6, reads EAGVTQFPSHSVIEKGQTVTLRCDPISGHDNLYWYRRVMGKEIKFLLHFVKESKQDESGMPNNRFLAERTGGTYSTLKVQPAELEDSGVYFCASSHYDRSGANVLTFGAGSRLTVL.

This chain joins TRBV4-1 and TRBJ2-3, with 11 bases matching TRBD2. The germline CDR1 and CDR2 sequences are MGHRA and YSYEKL. J lost 5 bases, V lost 4 bases, and 14 bases had no gene match. The CDR3 totals 18 residues. CDR3 in DNA: TGCGCCAGCAGCCCCCTGTTACCCATAGCGGGGGGGCAAGATACGCAGTATTTT. Protein product: CASSPLLPIAGGQDTQYF.